These T cell receptor beta chains were read from a single sample in a study of T cells in Graves' hyperthyroidism and ophthalmopathy. TCRdb re-called the multiplex PCR reads with MiXCR, one entry per CDR3 protein. The table lists around 600,000 distinct CDR3 sequences, more than 13% of them singletons. Material for sequencing was blood. These receptors came from a woman aged 18-29 years with Graves' ophthalmopathy. Both conserved end residues are part of each CDR3. A D gene is named only where the DNA matches it firmly. Only part of the rows carry a size: once, few, many, or a class if the clone is expanded.

d_call clone_size j_call v_call cdr3_nt cdr3_aa
TRBD2 many TRBJ2-2 TRBV12-3/TRBV12-4 TGTGCCAGCAGTGGACTAGAGAACACCGGGGAGCTGTTTTTT CASSGLENTGELFF
TRBD1 few TRBJ2-6 TRBV3-1 TGTGCCAGCAGCCAATACAGGGGAACTGGGGCCAACGTCCTGACTTTC CASSQYRGTGANVLTF
TRBD1 few TRBJ2-2 TRBV9 TGTGCCAGCAGCACCCCGACAGGGGAACGTGACACCGGGGAGCTGTTTTTT CASSTPTGERDTGELFF
- many TRBJ1-1 TRBV18 TGTGCCAGCTCACTCAACGCAGAAAACACTGAAGCTTTCTTT CASSLNAENTEAFF
- - TRBJ2-5 TRBV24-1 TGTGCCACCAGTGCAGGAGGGGATAGGGTAAAAGAGACCCAGTACTTC CATSAGGDRVKETQYF
- many TRBJ1-1 TRBV7-9 TGTGCCAGCAGCTTGATTGACGGGCCTGAAGCTTTCTTT CASSLIDGPEAFF
- - TRBJ2-3 TRBV12-3/TRBV12-4 TGTGCCAGCAGTTTAGGTTTCGGGGCGGCAGATACGCAGTATTTT CASSLGFGAADTQYF
TRBD1 - TRBJ2-7 TRBV6-1 TGTGCCTGGAGTAAGGAGACAGGGAGATACGAGCAGTACTTC CAWSKETGRYEQYF
- - TRBJ2-1 TRBV4-1 TGCGCCAGCAGCCAAGAGGGTAGTTGGGCTACCTCCTACAATGAGCAGTTCTTC CASSQEGSWATSYNEQFF
TRBD1 few TRBJ2-5 TRBV7-2 TGTGCCAGCAGCTTAAATGGACAGGGGGTCTCAGAGACCCAGTACTTC CASSLNGQGVSETQYF
TRBD1 - TRBJ1-2 TRBV24-1 TGTGCCACCAGTGATTGGGGGACAGGGTCCGGCTACACCTTC CATSDWGTGSGYTF
- many TRBJ2-7 TRBV28 TGTGCCAGTGTGGAAACAGGGCACCCCTACGAGCAGTACTTC CASVETGHPYEQYF
- many TRBJ2-7 TRBV9 TGTGCCAGCAGCGTAGATGAGGGATCAGCACTTCATTACGAGCAGTACTTC CASSVDEGSALHYEQYF
TRBD1 many TRBJ1-2 TRBV6-1 TGTGCCAGCAGTCCCATCCGGGACAGTTCGCACGTTACCTATGGCTACACCTTC CASSPIRDSSHVTYGYTF
TRBD2 - TRBJ2-1 TRBV6-5 TGTGCCAGCAGTTACGAGCGGGGCGTTTCTAGTGAGCAGTTCTTC CASSYERGVSSEQFF
- - TRBJ2-7 TRBV4-2 TGTGCCAGCAGCCAAGCTTGGGGTCTGCGCTCCTACGAGCAGTACTTC CASSQAWGLRSYEQYF
- - TRBJ2-7 TRBV3-1 TGTGCCAGCAGCCAAGACAGGGTCCCCGGGCAGTACTTC CASSQDRVPGQYF
TRBD2 - TRBJ2-1 TRBV11-2 TGTGCCAGCAGCTTAGATTGGACTAGCGTAGCGTACAATGAGCAGTTCTTC CASSLDWTSVAYNEQFF
- few TRBJ2-7 TRBV27 TGTGCCAGCAGTTTCACAGGCGTGACTACCTACGAGCAGTACTTC CASSFTGVTTYEQYF
TRBD1 few TRBJ2-7 TRBV4-2 TGTGCCAGCAGCCAGGCGACAGGGGTCTACGAGCAGTACTTC CASSQATGVYEQYF
- many TRBJ1-1 TRBV12-3/TRBV12-4 TGTGCCAGCAGACCGACTAGGGGACGGTACACTGAAGCTTTCTTT CASRPTRGRYTEAFF
- few TRBJ1-5 TRBV6-1 TGTGCCAGCAGCTCAGGGCCTGGCAATCAGCCCCAGCATTTT CASSSGPGNQPQHF
- - TRBJ1-1 TRBV9 TGTGCCAGCACTAAGGGGCGGTGGAGGAACACTGAAGCTTTCTTT CASTKGRWRNTEAFF
TRBD2 many TRBJ2-3 TRBV27 TGTGCCAGCAGTAGTAGCGGGAGTGGGCACGCGGATACGCAGTATTTT CASSSSGSGHADTQYF
- many TRBJ2-4 TRBV28 TGTGCCAGCAGTCTCCTTGCAGGGCCCTATCCTTTAGCCAAAAACATTCAGTACTTC CASSLLAGPYPLAKNIQYF
- many TRBJ2-7 TRBV5-5 TGTGCCAGCAGTTCAGTCCCCAGCTACGAGCAGTACTTC CASSSVPSYEQYF
- many TRBJ2-1 TRBV11-3 TGTGCCAGCAGTCTCGAGGAAAGCTCCTACAATGAGCAGTTCTTC CASSLEESSYNEQFF
TRBD1 - TRBJ1-2 TRBV5-1 TGCGCCAGCAGCTTGGCGACAGGGGTAAACTATGGCTACACCTTC CASSLATGVNYGYTF
TRBD2 - TRBJ2-3 TRBV6-1 TGTGCCAGCAGCTACCTAAGCGGGGATAGCACAGATACGCAGTATTTT CASSYLSGDSTDTQYF
TRBD1 - TRBJ1-2 TRBV10-3 TGTGCCATCAGTGAGGTAGCAGGGGGAGGCTACACCTTC CAISEVAGGGYTF
- - TRBJ2-1 TRBV11-3 TGTGCCAGCAGCTACCCCAGCGGAAGCAATGAGCAGTTCTTC CASSYPSGSNEQFF
- - TRBJ2-1 TRBV5-1 TGCGCCAGCAGCACGAAGCCGGGACAGGGAATCCGCGGTCAGCGGGAGGGCTGGGATGAGCAGTTCTTC CASSTKPGQGIRGQREGWDEQFF
TRBD1 many TRBJ1-4 TRBV15 TGTGCCACCAGCAGAGATTGGACAGGGAGAGAAAAACTGTTTTTT CATSRDWTGREKLFF
TRBD2 many TRBJ2-3 TRBV7-8 TGTGCCAGCACGACTCTAGCGGGATCTAGCACAGATACGCAGTATTTT CASTTLAGSSTDTQYF
TRBD1 many TRBJ2-3 TRBV5-1 TGCGCCAGCAGCTTGGGGGACAGGGGGCGGGATACGCAGTATTTT CASSLGDRGRDTQYF
- many TRBJ2-4 TRBV7-9 TGTGCCAGCAGCTTACTAAGGGACGACATTCAGTACTTC CASSLLRDDIQYF
TRBD2 - TRBJ2-1 TRBV30 TGTGCCTGGAGTGAGGGACTAGCGGTTGTGGCGTTCTTC CAWSEGLAVVAFF
TRBD2 many TRBJ2-3 TRBV20-1 TGCAGTGCTAGGGCCCCGCCTAGCGGGATGATAGATACGCAGTATTTT CSARAPPSGMIDTQYF
- many TRBJ2-1 TRBV24-1 TGTGCCACCAGTAAAGCGGTTAGCTCCTACAATGAGCAGTTCTTC CATSKAVSSYNEQFF
- many TRBJ2-2 TRBV5-1 TGCGCCAGCAGCTTGGAAGTTCGGAGTTCGAACACCGGGGAGCTGTTTTTT CASSLEVRSSNTGELFF
TRBD1 - TRBJ1-5 TRBV28 TGTGCCAGCAGTTTCCCCAGGGGGTCGCATCAGCCCCAGCATTTT CASSFPRGSHQPQHF
TRBD2 few TRBJ2-1 TRBV7-9 TGTGCCAGCAGCCCTCCGCGGGAGGGCTCCTACAATGAGCAGTTCTTC CASSPPREGSYNEQFF
- many TRBJ2-7 TRBV6-2/TRBV6-3 TGTGCCAGCAGTTACTATGGGACCACGACCTACGAGCAGTACTTC CASSYYGTTTYEQYF
TRBD2 many TRBJ2-2 TRBV12-3/TRBV12-4 TGTGCCAGCATTCTACTAGCGGGAGGGGTCGGGGAGCTGTTTTTT CASILLAGGVGELFF
- few TRBJ2-3 TRBV19 TGTGCCAGTAGTTCCCTTGGGGATACGCAGTATTTT CASSSLGDTQYF
- many TRBJ2-1 TRBV29-1 TGCAGCGTTGAAGTTCTGGTGCGGGTCTCCTACAATGAGCAGTTCTTC CSVEVLVRVSYNEQFF
TRBD1 once TRBJ2-6 TRBV7-9 TGTGCCAGCAGCTCACCGGGACAGTTACGCTCTGGGGCCAACGTCCTGACTTTC CASSSPGQLRSGANVLTF
TRBD1 - TRBJ1-1 TRBV20-1 TGCAGTGCATGGCCGGGACAGCTTAACACTGAAGCTTTCTTT CSAWPGQLNTEAFF
- many TRBJ1-4 TRBV27 TGTGCCAGCAGCCCTAGGGGTGGGAGTTATGAAAAACTGTTTTTT CASSPRGGSYEKLFF